Following are 12 T cell receptor beta chains from one sample sequenced in a study of shared clonotypes between healthy human individuals. The data were produced by immunoSEQ multiplex PCR, yet TCRdb's version contains in-frame clones alone and is incomplete. The sample lists some 1,600,000 clones; approximately 98% were seen once. Material for sequencing was naive CD4+ T cells sorted from blood. The subset is: CD45RA+ positively selected. The receptor set was obtained from a man aged 25 to 40 in good health.

This chain joins TRBV19 and TRBJ2-1; D possibly corresponds to TRBD2 (6 bases). The V gene's germline CDR1 is LNHDA and CDR2 SQIVND (reference sequence). The CDR3 length is 12 residues. Trimming took 2 bases from V and 8 from J, leaving 7 bases between them. CDR3 nucleotides: TGTGCCAGTAGTATATGGGGGGATGAGCAGTTCTTC. Protein sequence: CASSIWGDEQFF. Variable domain in full (rest from reference TRBV19 and TRBJ2-1): DGGITQSPKYLFRKEGQNVTLSCEQNLNHDAMYWYRQDPGQGLRLIYYSQIVNDFQKGDIAEGYSVSREKKESFPLTVTSAQKNPTAFYLCASSIWGDEQFFGPGTRLTVL.

The chain links TRBV5-4 to TRBJ1-2, with 7 bases lining up with TRBD1. The CDR3 extends over 13 amino acids. The V and J ends lost 2 bases and 4 bases, in that order; junction bases with no gene match: 2. Germline values: CDR1 SGHNT, CDR2 YYREEE (reference sequence). CDR3 DNA: TGTGCCAGCAGCTTCGACAGGGCCTATGGCTACACCTTC. It codes for CASSFDRAYGYTF.

The chain employs TRBV5-1 and TRBJ2-7; D may match TRBD1 or TRBD2 (5 bases each). V gave up 3 bases and J gave up 2 bases, with 12 bases separating them. The germline gives CDR1 SGHRS, CDR2 YFSETQ. The CDR3 consists of 14 residues. The CDR3 spells CASSYRDGTYEQYF. The CDR3 DNA sequence: TGCGCCAGCAGCTACCGGGACGGGACCTACGAGCAGTACTTC.

This CDR3 is CASSQGTGYHNEQFF. DNA for the CDR3: TGCGCCAGCAGCCAAGGGACAGGGTACCACAATGAGCAGTTCTTC. The chain employs TRBV5-1 and TRBJ2-1; 9 nucleotides agree with TRBD1. Trimming at V came to 4 bases and at J to 5 bases, leaving 7 bases not matched to a gene. CDR1 is SGHRS and CDR2 is YFSETQ in the germline V gene. The CDR3 length is 15 residues.

Regarding this clone: Other DNA sequences of this sample code for an identical CDR3. This chain connects TRBV28 to TRBJ2-1; no reliable D call. The CDR3 spans 12 residues. Per the germline V gene, CDR1 is MDHEN and CDR2 is SYDVKM. Trimming stripped 2 bases from V and 4 bases from J, with 3 bases between. CDR3 in DNA: TGTGCCAGCAGTTTAGGGTACAATGAGCAGTTCTTC. This sequence encodes CASSLGYNEQFF.

J is TRBJ1-2 and V is TRBV28; no clear D gene. The germline CDR1 and CDR2 sequences are MDHEN and SYDVKM. This CDR3 is 15 amino acids long. V shed 0 bases and J shed 0 bases, with 8 bases lying between them. CDR3 region: CASSLWAASNYGYTF. For the CDR3, the DNA is TGTGCCAGCAGTTTATGGGCAGCTTCTAACTATGGCTACACCTTC.

This chain uses TRBV27 with TRBJ2-6; 7 nucleotides agree with TRBD2. The CDR3 contains 18 residues. Germline V gene sequence: CDR1 MNHEY, CDR2 SMNVEV (reference sequence). V shed 4 bases and J 2 bases; nucleotides not matched to a gene: 11. The CDR3 DNA reads TGTGCCAGCAGTTCACGACCCGGACTAGTTCCTGGGGCCAACGTCCTGACTTTC. This sequence encodes CASSSRPGLVPGANVLTF.

The chain is built from TRBV28 and TRBJ1-2, with D perhaps TRBD1 (5 bases). The CDR3 sequence is 17 residues long. Trimming left V 6 bases short and J 8 bases short, with 28 bases between. CDR1 MDHEN and CDR2 SYDVKM come from the germline V gene. The CDR3 DNA sequence: TGTGCCAGCAGACATGTCAAAGGTGGCCAGGGCAGGGCGGGCTACACCTTC. Protein product: CASRHVKGGQGRAGYTF.

The chain combines TRBV28 with TRBJ2-1; the D is unclear. The V gene's germline CDR1 is MDHEN and CDR2 SYDVKM. CDR3 size: 12 residues. Deletions cut 6 bases from V and 8 bases from J, with 11 bases between. The CDR3 bases are TGTGCCAGCAGACGGACCGGATATGAGCAGTTCTTC. This encodes CASRRTGYEQFF.

CDR3 sequence (DNA): TGCAGTGCCGGGAGCAGGGCTGAAGCTTTCTTT. This gives the protein CSAGSRAEAFF. The rearrangement joins TRBV20-1 to TRBJ1-1; maybe TRBD1 (5 bases). CDR3 length: 11 residues. Germline V gene lookup returns CDR1 DFQATT and CDR2 SNEGSKA (reference sequence). Deletions cut 6 bases from V and 6 bases from J, with 11 bases between.

The chain uses TRBV5-1 and TRBJ2-7; TRBD2 aligns across 9 bases. The CDR3 is made up of 15 amino acids. Germline CDR1 reads SGHRS; CDR2 reads YFSETQ. Trimming removed 4 bases from V and 2 bases from J; junction bases left unmatched: 7. The CDR3 DNA reads TGCGCCAGCAGCCTATCTAGCGGGATGACCTACGAGCAGTACTTC. It encodes CASSLSSGMTYEQYF.

The V call is TRBV5-1, the J call TRBJ1-5, with TRBD1 as a possible D gene (6 bases). V dropped 5 bases and J dropped 6 bases, with 15 bases sitting between them. The germline gives CDR1 SGHRS, CDR2 YFSETQ. There are 14 residues in the CDR3. The DNA of the CDR3 is TGCGCCAGCAGACTGAATCCGGGGGCTCAGCCCCAGCATTTT. Translating it yields CASRLNPGAQPQHF.